The rows below give T cell receptor beta chains drawn from one sample of a study of TIL therapy for anti-PD-1-resistant metastatic lung cancer. Data came from immunoSEQ multiplex PCR; TCRdb stores just in-frame clones and leaves some out. The sample carries under 70,000 clones, 73% recorded once. The sample consisted of blood, taken at baseline. All receptors derive from a person aged 25-80 years with non-small cell lung cancer. Each CDR3 is given with its conserved first and last residue. A D gene is named only where the DNA matches it firmly. Only part of the rows carry a size: once, few, many, or a class if the clone is expanded.

V gene	clone size	D gene	J gene	CDR3 DNA	CDR3 protein
TRBV28	-	-	TRBJ1-2	TGTGCCAGCAGTTTTCCCTTTGAAAGGGGGGATGGCTACACCTTC	CASSFPFERGDGYTF
TRBV28	-	-	TRBJ2-3	TGTGCCAGCAGTTTACGGTCTCTAACAGATACGCAGTATTTT	CASSLRSLTDTQYF
TRBV28	-	TRBD1	TRBJ1-5	TGTGCCAGCAGTTCCTACAGGGGAGGGCAGCCCCAGCATTTT	CASSSYRGGQPQHF
TRBV4-2	-	-	TRBJ1-3	TGTGCCAGCAGCCCTACTGGAAACACCATATATTTT	CASSPTGNTIYF
TRBV19	-	-	TRBJ2-1	TGTGCCACTAGATGGGATCTGTTGGGGCACAACAATGAGCAGTTCTTC	CATRWDLLGHNNEQFF
TRBV6-1	-	TRBD1	TRBJ2-2	TGTGCCAGCAGTGAAAAGTCCGTAAGACAGGGGGCCGGGGAGCTGTTTTTT	CASSEKSVRQGAGELFF
TRBV30	-	-	TRBJ2-1	TGTGCCTGGATGTCCTACAATGAGCAGTTCTTC	CAWMSYNEQFF
TRBV7-7	few	TRBD1	TRBJ2-7	TGTGCTAGCAGCTTTGGGACAGGGGGCGAGCAGTACTTC	CASSFGTGGEQYF
TRBV6-1	-	-	TRBJ1-5	TGTGCCAGCACTGGACAGCACAATCAGCCCCAGCATTTT	CASTGQHNQPQHF
TRBV28	-	TRBD1	TRBJ1-4	TGTGCCAGCAGTGGACGACAGGGTCGAGAAAAACTGTTTTTT	CASSGRQGREKLFF
TRBV9	-	-	TRBJ1-5	TGTGCCAGCAGCGTACAAGGGACGATCAATCAGCCCCAGCATTTT	CASSVQGTINQPQHF
TRBV5-5	-	-	TRBJ1-1	TGTGCCAGCAGCTTGGTATCGGGACAGAACACTGAAGCTTTCTTT	CASSLVSGQNTEAFF
TRBV11-2	-	-	TRBJ2-1	TGTGCCAGCAGCTTTCTTACTAATGAGCAGTTCTTC	CASSFLTNEQFF
TRBV14	-	-	TRBJ1-3	TGTGCCAGCAGCTCCGGGACCTCGAGGGGAGACACCATATATTTT	CASSSGTSRGDTIYF
TRBV5-6	-	TRBD1	TRBJ1-4	TGTGCCAGCAGCTTGAGGGTAGGGACAGCTAATGAAAAACTGTTTTTT	CASSLRVGTANEKLFF
TRBV4-1	-	TRBD1	TRBJ2-2	TGCGCCAGCAGCCGGGGACAGGGGGGGGCCGGGGAGCTGTTTTTT	CASSRGQGGAGELFF
TRBV9	few	-	TRBJ1-1	TGTGCCAGCAGCGCCGGAGGATCTCGGACTGAAGCTTTCTTT	CASSAGGSRTEAFF
TRBV7-2	once	-	TRBJ2-1	TGTGCCAGCAGCTTAGCGAATGTACCGGGTAAAAGATTAGGGTACAATGAGCAGTTCTTC	CASSLANVPGKRLGYNEQFF
TRBV11-2	-	-	TRBJ1-2	TGTGCCAGCAGCTTAGGACTAGCTAACTATGGCTACACCTTC	CASSLGLANYGYTF
TRBV19	-	-	TRBJ1-5	TGTGCCAGTAGTTGGGGTAGCAATCAGCCCCAGCATTTT	CASSWGSNQPQHF
TRBV6-5	-	TRBD1	TRBJ1-2	TGTGCCAGCAGTTACGAGGGGGCAGGAGGCTACACCTTC	CASSYEGAGGYTF
TRBV7-2	-	TRBD2	TRBJ2-3	TGTGCCAGCAGCTTTGAAGGACTAGCGGAAGATACGCAGTATTTT	CASSFEGLAEDTQYF
TRBV9	-	TRBD1	TRBJ2-2	TGTGCCAGCAGCGCAGGACAGGGGACCGGGGAGCTGTTTTTT	CASSAGQGTGELFF
TRBV6-1	many	TRBD1	TRBJ1-4	TGTGCCAGCAGGATGACAGGGGCTAATGAAAAACTGTTTTTT	CASRMTGANEKLFF
TRBV30	-	TRBD2	TRBJ2-1	TGTGCCTCGACTAGCGGGAGCCAAGGTGAGCAGTTCTTC	CASTSGSQGEQFF
TRBV7-8	-	TRBD1	TRBJ2-2	TGTGCCAGCAGCTCACAGGGGAACGGGGAGCTGTTTTTT	CASSSQGNGELFF
TRBV28	-	TRBD2	TRBJ2-1	TGTGCCAGCAGTTTCCCCCAACGCGCGGGGGGTTCCAGCTCCTACAATGAGCAGTTCTTC	CASSFPQRAGGSSSYNEQFF
TRBV11-3	few	-	TRBJ1-4	TGTGCCAGCAGCCAGGGTAATGAAAAACTGTTTTTT	CASSQGNEKLFF
TRBV29-1	once	TRBD1	TRBJ1-2	TGCAGCGTTGAGTCGGGGACAGGGGGTGGCTATGGCTACACCTTC	CSVESGTGGGYGYTF
TRBV19	-	-	TRBJ2-7	TGTGCCAGCAGGCAGGGGACACTTTACTCCTACGAGCAGTACTTC	CASRQGTLYSYEQYF
TRBV6-1	-	TRBD1	TRBJ1-1	TGTGCCAGCAGTGAAATTATCTGGGAGGGGGCGGGAACTGAAGCTTTCTTT	CASSEIIWEGAGTEAFF
TRBV29-1	-	-	TRBJ2-7	TGCAGCGGCCGGCCCACCTTAGACTCCTACGAGCAGTACTTC	CSGRPTLDSYEQYF
TRBV9	-	-	TRBJ1-1	TGTGCCAGCAGCCCGGGGGGAGGATATAACACTGAAGCTTTCTTT	CASSPGGGYNTEAFF
TRBV7-2	-	TRBD1	TRBJ2-7	TGTGCCAGCAGCTTAAGACAGGGCGACGGGGCCTACGAGCAGTACTTC	CASSLRQGDGAYEQYF
TRBV4-2	once	TRBD1	TRBJ1-3	TGTGCCAGCAGCCAGGACAGGGATGGAAACACCATATATTTT	CASSQDRDGNTIYF
TRBV18	-	-	TRBJ1-2	TGTGCCAGCTCACCCGACGCATCGCGAGGTGGCTACACCTTC	CASSPDASRGGYTF
TRBV7-2	medium-sized	TRBD1	TRBJ1-6	TGTGCCAGCAGCTTAGGGACAGGGTGGGTTTCACCCCTCCACTTT	CASSLGTGWVSPLHF
TRBV10-1	-	TRBD2	TRBJ2-1	TGCGCCAGCAGTGAGTCGACTAGCGGGGGTAATGAGCAGTTCTTC	CASSESTSGGNEQFF
TRBV2	few	-	TRBJ1-4	TGTGCCAGCAGTGACCGGAGGGCTAATGAAAAACTGTTTTTT	CASSDRRANEKLFF
TRBV7-9	few	-	TRBJ1-1	TGTGCCAGCAGCTTAGACTCCCGGGTCGCTGAAGCTTTCTTT	CASSLDSRVAEAFF
TRBV10-3	-	-	TRBJ1-1	TGTGCCATCAGCCTACAGGGAATGAACACTGAAGCTTTCTTT	CAISLQGMNTEAFF
TRBV19	-	-	TRBJ1-1	TGTGCCAGTAGTATATTCCAGGGATACACTGAAGCTTTCTTT	CASSIFQGYTEAFF
TRBV28	-	TRBD2	TRBJ2-7	TGTGCCAGCAGTTTGCCCGGGACTAGCGGGGAGTACGAGCAGTACTTC	CASSLPGTSGEYEQYF
TRBV30	few	-	TRBJ2-2	TGTGCCTGGAAAAGGTGGGGGAGAAACGACACCGGGGAGCTGTTTTTT	CAWKRWGRNDTGELFF
TRBV5-1	-	-	TRBJ1-2	TGCGCCAGCAGCTTGGAACAGGAGTCGAACTATGGCTACACCTTC	CASSLEQESNYGYTF
TRBV28	-	-	TRBJ2-1	TGTGCCAGCAGACTTCCGGGACTCTCCTACAATGAGCAGTTCTTC	CASRLPGLSYNEQFF